This T cell receptor beta chain was documented in a study of cytomegalovirus exposure and HLA in healthy donors. Findings and limits, study-wide: Among the CMV-associated chains, a few were confirmed in vitro as specific for CMV antigens. TRBV6-2, TRBV6-3 and some other V segments were excluded as indistinguishable.

Comment on this clone: Its antigen is undetermined.

V lost 7 bases and J lost 6; bases outside the gene matches: 9. CDR3 size: 14 residues. The V gene's germline CDR1 is MNHEY and CDR2 SVGAGI. 13 Jbeta primers and 60 Vbeta primers were used for the PCR. Data came from immunoSEQ multiplex PCR; TCRdb stores just in-frame clones and leaves some out. Of about 160,000 clones listed, roughly 84% are singletons. This TCR derives from a male donor in good health and CMV-seronegative. The material sequenced was PBMCs. This rearrangement joins TRBV6-5 to TRBJ1-5; 7 nucleotides agree with TRBD1. CDR3 region: CASNRQGAAQPQHF. CDR3 nucleotides: TGTGCCAGCAACCGACAGGGCGCAGCTCAGCCCCAGCATTTT.